Listed below are T cell receptor beta chains from one sample, sequenced in a study of regulatory T cells in long-lasting Graves disease. In TCRdb, the multiplex PCR reads were re-called with MiXCR into one record per CDR3 protein. The data show approximately 540,000 distinct CDR3 sequences, about 12% seen once. The sample was also linked to a second study, of T cells in Graves' hyperthyroidism and ophthalmopathy.

The sample was peripheral blood mononuclear cells (PBMCs), taken at new diagnosis, from a patient treated with antithyroid drugs. The receptor set was obtained from a woman aged 25 to 45 with Graves disease. Each CDR3 is given without its conserved first and last residue.

v_call cdr3_aa
TRBV27 ASSLGQGLGDTQY
TRBV19 ASSIEGGRSSDTQY
TRBV30 AWSRGSAF
TRBV20-1 NAIDSSTRTLWQF
TRBV7-3 ASGQGSNYGYT
TRBV18 ASSPQSNTGELF
TRBV28 ASAAGGFYEQY
TRBV11-2 ASSPSGASYEQY
TRBV10-1 ASSESSIRGTQY
TRBV4-3 ASSQDWSGLAYVHEQF
TRBV3-1 ASSQNPAGGRDTGELF
TRBV12-3/TRBV12-4 ASSLSSSGNTIY
TRBV5-1 ASSLAGQGYYGYT
TRBV28 ASSLDLTARDT
TRBV7-9 ASSFGTSGRWETQY
TRBV12-3/TRBV12-4 ASSNDILGGEKLF
TRBV5-1 ASVQGATDTQY
TRBV9 ASSARAGTGSHEQY
TRBV14 ASSHSTDTQY
TRBV7-9 ASSLGRGQASYEQY
TRBV6-1 ASRETSGTYNEQF
TRBV2 DSSDVLAVGEQS
TRBV30 AWTPHFITEAF
TRBV27 ASSLGGGGTEAF
TRBV19 ASRNDVNSNQPQH
TRBV11-2 ASSPSRASVTYEQY
TRBV30 AWRVMTGRANTEAF
TRBV2 ASSEDWAREEQF
TRBV25-1 ASSEGGLAGDNEQF
TRBV7-3 ASSLTLGGNSYNEQF
TRBV6-5 ASSYSIQVEYEQY